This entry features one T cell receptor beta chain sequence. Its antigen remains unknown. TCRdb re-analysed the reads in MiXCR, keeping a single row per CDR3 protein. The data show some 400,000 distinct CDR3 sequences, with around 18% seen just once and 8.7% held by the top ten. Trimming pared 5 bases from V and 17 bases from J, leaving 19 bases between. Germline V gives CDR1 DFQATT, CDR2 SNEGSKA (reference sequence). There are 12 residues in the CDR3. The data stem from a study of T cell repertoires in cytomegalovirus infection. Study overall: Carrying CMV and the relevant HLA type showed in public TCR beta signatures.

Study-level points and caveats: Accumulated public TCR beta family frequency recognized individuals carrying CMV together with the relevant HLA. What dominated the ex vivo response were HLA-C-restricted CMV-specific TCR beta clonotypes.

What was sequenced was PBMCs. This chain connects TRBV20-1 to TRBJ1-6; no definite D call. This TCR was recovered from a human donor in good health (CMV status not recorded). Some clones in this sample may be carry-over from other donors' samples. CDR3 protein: CSAHFPPGRFHF. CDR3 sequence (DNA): TGCAGTGCTCATTTTCCCCCGGGTAGGTTCCACTTT.